The 24 T cell receptor beta chains below were found in one sample sequenced in a study of Ad26.COV2.S vaccination and SARS-CoV-2 variants. Treatment given: about 20 received Ad26.COV2.S at low or high dose, single or two shots; five or six received placebo; per-sample allocation not given. Sampling was performed 63 days after the first vaccine or placebo injection. Measured with immunoSEQ multiplex PCR; TCRdb has only the in-frame clones, and not every one. The sample records a few hundred thousand clones, roughly 88% being singletons. The material was peripheral blood, obtained in a trial of Ad26.COV2.S vaccine versus placebo. These receptors were collected from a person aged 18-65 years who received the Ad26.COV2.S COVID-19 vaccine or a placebo.

The CDR3 bases are TGTGCCAGCAGACCAGAGCTGGCAGATACGCAGTATTTT. It codes for CASRPELADTQYF. The gene calls are TRBV7-3 and TRBJ2-3, with D hard to call. Per the germline V gene, CDR1 is SGHTA and CDR2 is FQGTGA. CDR3 length: 13 residues. V lost 6 bases and J 4 bases, leaving 11 bases between the germline ends.

This chain connects TRBV29-1 to TRBJ1-2, with D perhaps TRBD1 (6 bases). CDR3 length equals 11 residues. V was cut by 0 bases and J by 8 bases, with 7 bases left in between. Per the germline V gene, CDR1 is SQVTM and CDR2 is ANQGSEA. The CDR3 loop reads CSVEERGGYTF. The CDR3 DNA follows: TGCAGCGTTGAAGAAAGGGGGGGCTACACCTTC.

The rearrangement uses TRBV5-1 and TRBJ2-6; a weak D match, TRBD1 (5 bases). The germline gives CDR1 SGHRS, CDR2 YFSETQ. This CDR3 region has 15 residues. V lost 0 bases, J lost 2 bases, and 6 bases lay in between. The CDR3 nucleotides read TGCGCCAGCAGCTTGGGCAGGGCTGGGGCCAACGTCCTGACTTTC. Residues: CASSLGRAGANVLTF.

The count of this clone is one. The chain is built from TRBV7-6 and TRBJ2-1, with 8 bases aligning to TRBD2. CDR3 size: 17 residues. The V segment lost 5 bases and the J segment 10 bases; nucleotides outside the gene matches: 19. The germline V gene encodes CDR1 SGHVS and CDR2 FNYEAQ. This chain's CDR3 is CASSQSPASGRGGEQFF. The CDR3, as DNA: TGTGCCAGCAGCCAATCCCCGGCAAGCGGGAGAGGGGGGGAGCAGTTCTTC.

The chain combines TRBV11-3 with TRBJ2-3; D is unresolved. The CDR3 loop spans 13 amino acids. Per germline, CDR1 SGHNT and CDR2 YENEEA. V lost 2 bases and J 4 bases, leaving 7 bases between the germline ends. Here the CDR3 reads CASSLSLADTQYF. The CDR3, as DNA: TGTGCCAGCAGCTTAAGTCTGGCAGATACGCAGTATTTT.

This clone is a singleton in its sample. This rearrangement joins TRBV7-3 to TRBJ2-3; D gene unclear. CDR1 SGHTA and CDR2 FQGTGA come from the germline V gene. The CDR3 has 12 amino acids. Trimming shortened V by 4 bases and J by 8 bases, and 10 bases separated the two germline ends. The chain's CDR3 is CASSSATSTQYF. The DNA of the CDR3 is TGTGCCAGCAGCTCCGCGACAAGTACGCAGTATTTT.

V gene TRBV19 combines with J gene TRBJ2-3; the D gene could be TRBD1 or TRBD2 (5 bases each). There are 14 residues in the CDR3. The germline CDR1 and CDR2 sequences are LNHDA and SQIVND (reference sequence). V gave up 4 bases and J gave up 1 base, with 9 bases separating them. CDR3 residues: CASSKTGRTDTQYF. The CDR3 DNA follows: TGTGCCAGTAGTAAAACGGGACGCACAGATACGCAGTATTTT.

This chain links TRBV3-1 (or the pseudogene TRBV3-2) with TRBJ1-1, with 7 bases that match TRBD1. V was clipped by 5 bases and J by 3 bases; unmatched bases: 9. Germline lookup yields CDR1 LGHDT and CDR2 YNNKEL (reference sequence). The CDR3 length is 15 residues. DNA for the CDR3: TGTGCCAGCAGCTTCCATAGGGGGCGGGACACTGAAGCTTTCTTT. This gives the protein CASSFHRGRDTEAFF.

The chain recombines TRBV7-2 with TRBJ2-1; D possibly corresponds to TRBD2 (5 bases). This CDR3 spans 14 amino acids. Trimming left V 5 bases short and J 3 bases short, with 11 bases between. Germline CDR1 and CDR2: SGHTA and FQGNSA. CDR3: CASSPPTNYNEQFF. In DNA form, the CDR3 reads TGTGCCAGCAGCCCCCCGACTAACTACAATGAGCAGTTCTTC. Combining the CDR3 with reference TRBV7-2 and TRBJ2-1 gives the whole variable domain GAGVSQSPSNKVTEKGKDVELRCDPISGHTALYWYRQSLGQGLEFLIYFQGNSAPDKSGLPSDRFSAERTGGSVSTLTIQRTQQEDSAVYLCASSPPTNYNEQFFGPGTRLTVL.

The genes are TRBV27 and TRBJ2-7; either TRBD1 or TRBD2 may fit D (5 bases each). CDR3 length equals 13 residues. Per germline, CDR1 MNHEY and CDR2 SMNVEV (reference sequence). Trimming took 4 bases from V and 2 from J, leaving 9 bases between them. CDR3 loop: CASSWGSAYEQYF. The CDR3 DNA is TGTGCCAGCAGTTGGGGGAGTGCCTACGAGCAGTACTTC.

V and J are TRBV7-2 and TRBJ2-1; TRBD2 aligns across 7 bases. V gave up 5 bases and J gave up 7 bases; unmatched junction bases: 8. The length of the CDR3 is 14 residues. Germline V gene data show CDR1 as SGHTA and CDR2 as FQGNSA. CDR3 sequence: CASSAGTISNEQFF. In nucleotides, the CDR3 is TGTGCCAGCAGCGCGGGGACTATTTCTAATGAGCAGTTCTTC.

The J gene is TRBJ2-7, the V gene TRBV7-9; D is ambiguous. This CDR3 is built from 14 residues. Trimming took off 3 bases at V and 2 bases at J, with 11 bases between the two ends. Looked up from germline, CDR1 is SEHNR and CDR2 is FQNEAQ (reference sequence). The CDR3 sequence is CASSFVGSTYEQYF. The CDR3 bases are TGTGCCAGCAGCTTTGTGGGCAGCACCTACGAGCAGTACTTC.

V is TRBV7-2 and J is TRBJ1-5; no firm D call. Germline loops: CDR1 SGHTA, CDR2 FQGNSA. The CDR3 sequence is 12 residues long. V lost 2 bases and J lost 6, with 5 bases in between. CDR3 coding DNA: TGTGCCAGCAGCTTACTCGGTCAGCCCCAGCATTTT. Translated: CASSLLGQPQHF.

This clone was seen just once. The V and J genes are TRBV28 and TRBJ1-6; tentative D call: TRBD1 (5 bases). The germline gives CDR1 MDHEN, CDR2 SYDVKM. V was pared by 6 bases and J by 9 bases, with 18 bases between. The CDR3 length is 15 residues. CDR3 sequence: CASSPKIQGGSPLHF. The CDR3 coding sequence is TGTGCCAGCAGCCCCAAAATTCAGGGAGGTTCACCCCTCCACTTT. The full variable domain, completed using reference TRBV28 and TRBJ1-6, is DVKVTQSSRYLVKRTGEKVFLECVQDMDHENMFWYRQDPGLGLRLIYFSYDVKMKEKGDIPEGYSVSREKKERFSLILESASTNQTSMYLCASSPKIQGGSPLHFGNGTRLTVT.

This chain links TRBV19 with TRBJ1-5, with D hard to call. This CDR3 spans 15 amino acids. Per germline, CDR1 LNHDA and CDR2 SQIVND (reference sequence). V lost 6 bases, J lost 3 bases, and 15 bases lay in between. The CDR3 reads CASSPRTGNNQPQHF. The CDR3 nucleotides read TGTGCCAGTAGCCCTCGGACGGGAAACAATCAGCCCCAGCATTTT.

The chain is built from TRBV10-3 and TRBJ2-1; unclear D gene. The germline CDR1 and CDR2 sequences are ENHRY and SYGVKD. The CDR3 runs 15 residues. V was clipped by 7 bases and J by 9 bases, with 22 bases between them. The chain's CDR3 is CAIKGGSLGNGEQFF. The CDR3 DNA follows: TGTGCCATCAAAGGCGGAAGTCTGGGCAACGGTGAGCAGTTCTTC.

This chain joins TRBV5-1 and TRBJ2-1; maybe TRBD2 (6 bases). This CDR3 comprises 13 residues. V dropped 5 bases and J dropped 9 bases, with 15 bases sitting between them. The V gene's germline CDR1 is SGHRS and CDR2 YFSETQ. The CDR3 spells CASRRESMGEQFF. CDR3 DNA: TGCGCCAGCAGACGGGAGAGCATGGGTGAGCAGTTCTTC.

The chain is built from TRBV27 and TRBJ2-7, with 10 bases identical to TRBD2. From germline, CDR1 is MNHEY and CDR2 SMNVEV (reference sequence). Unmatched junction bases numbered 6, after V lost 4 bases and J lost 3 bases. The CDR3 has 15 residues. The CDR3 is CASSSIASGSYEQYF. DNA for the CDR3: TGTGCCAGCAGTTCGATCGCTAGCGGGAGCTACGAGCAGTACTTC.

The chain joins TRBV28 to TRBJ2-4; D remains unclear. Per the germline V gene, CDR1 is MDHEN and CDR2 is SYDVKM. The CDR3 is 15 amino acids. Trimming removed 3 bases at V and 0 bases at J, with 9 bases between. The DNA of the CDR3 is TGTGCCAGCAGTTTTGCAGAAATAGCCAAAAACATTCAGTACTTC. Translating gives CASSFAEIAKNIQYF.

J is TRBJ2-1 and V is TRBV7-3; 9 bases agree with TRBD2. Trimming removed 1 base from V and 3 bases from J; junction bases left unmatched: 10. CDR1 is SGHTA, CDR2 FQGTGA, per germline. CDR3 length equals 18 residues. The CDR3 DNA reads as TGTGCCAGCAGCTTAAGGGATAGCGGGGGTTATATCTACAATGAGCAGTTCTTC. Protein: CASSLRDSGGYIYNEQFF.

This clone was counted only a few times. In nucleotides, the CDR3 is TGTGCAATCATGGGGGATTCTGGAGTAAACACTGAAGCTTTCTTT. As protein: CAIMGDSGVNTEAFF. V and J are TRBV12-2 and TRBJ1-1. TRBV12-2 is marked as a pseudogene. CDR3 length: 15 residues.

This chain joins TRBV28 and TRBJ2-6; 8 nucleotides line up with TRBD1. The germline V gene encodes CDR1 MDHEN and CDR2 SYDVKM. After removal of 3 bases from V and 4 bases from J, the junction contained 11 bases not matched to a gene. There are 18 residues in the CDR3. CDR3 amino acids: CASSFSRGRPSGANVLTF. CDR3 DNA: TGTGCCAGCAGTTTTTCCAGGGGGCGTCCCTCAGGGGCCAACGTCCTGACTTTC.

This clone has a handful of counts. The chain joins TRBV6-2 or TRBV6-3 to TRBJ2-1; D gene uncertain. Germline V gene lookup returns CDR1 MNHEY and CDR2 SVGEGT. V lost 6 bases, J lost 9 bases, and 12 bases lay in between. The CDR3 has 12 residues. The CDR3 nucleotides are TGTGCCAGCAGCCGCGGCCACCCTGAGCAGTTCTTC. Protein: CASSRGHPEQFF.

The chain joins TRBV11-2 to TRBJ2-3; D might be TRBD1 (5 bases). Trimming removed 1 base from V and 6 bases from J, with 14 bases in between. The CDR3 is 15 amino acids. Germline assignment: CDR1 SGHAT and CDR2 FQNNGV. The CDR3 region is CASSLGQNLPDTQYF. The CDR3 bases are TGTGCCAGCAGCTTAGGACAGAACCTCCCCGATACGCAGTATTTT.